This T cell receptor beta chain was recovered during a study of spatial heterogeneity in lung cancer. TCRdb reprocessed the 5' RACE reads via MiXCR and lists one record per CDR3 protein. The sample contains some 40,000 distinct CDR3 sequences, approximately 5.2% of which appear only once. The V and J ends lost 6 bases and 2 bases, in that order; junction bases with no gene match: 3. This CDR3 is 14 amino acids long. Germline V gene sequence: CDR1 MNHEY, CDR2 SVGEGT. Time point: sample taken at primary tumor resection. Tumor, nontumor lung or frozen PBMC supplied whole RNA, sequenced without sorting. The donors were more than 70 patients with non-small cell lung cancer that was early-stage and untreated.

The sequence came from a female donor with early-stage non-small cell lung cancer. Sequencing used PBMCs, obtained at surgery. The gene calls are TRBV6-2 or TRBV6-3 and TRBJ1-5; TRBD1 aligns across 8 bases. CDR3 region: CASRDRGRNQPQHF. The DNA of the CDR3 is TGTGCCAGCAGAGACAGGGGTCGCAATCAGCCCCAGCATTTT.